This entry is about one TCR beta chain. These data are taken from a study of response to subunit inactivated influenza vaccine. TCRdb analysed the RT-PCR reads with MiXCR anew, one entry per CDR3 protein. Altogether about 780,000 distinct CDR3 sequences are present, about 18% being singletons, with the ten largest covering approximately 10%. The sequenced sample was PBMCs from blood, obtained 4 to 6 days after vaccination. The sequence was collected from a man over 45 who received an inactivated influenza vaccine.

The CDR3 sequence: CASSFRQAANTEAFF. The CDR3 nucleotides read TGTGCCAGCAGTTTCAGGCAGGCGGCGAACACTGAAGCTTTCTTT. The rearrangement joins TRBV12-3 or TRBV12-4 to TRBJ1-1; the D is unclear. There are 15 residues in the CDR3. The V end was cut by 3 bases, the J end by 1 base, with 12 bases between.